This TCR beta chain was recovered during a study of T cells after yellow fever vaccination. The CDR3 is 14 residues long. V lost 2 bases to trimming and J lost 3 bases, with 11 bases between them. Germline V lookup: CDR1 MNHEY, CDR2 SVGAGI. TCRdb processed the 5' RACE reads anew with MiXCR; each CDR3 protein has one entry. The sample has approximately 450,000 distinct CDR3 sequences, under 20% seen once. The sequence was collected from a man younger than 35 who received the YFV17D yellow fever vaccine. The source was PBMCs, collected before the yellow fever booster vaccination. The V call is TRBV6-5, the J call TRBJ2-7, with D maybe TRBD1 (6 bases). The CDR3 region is CASSYADSGYEQYF. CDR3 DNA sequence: TGTGCCAGCAGTTACGCGGACAGTGGCTACGAGCAGTACTTC.